This is a list of T cell receptor beta chains from one sample in a study of PD-1 blockade in classical Hodgkin lymphoma. Generated by immunoSEQ multiplex PCR, the TCRdb table keeps only in-frame clones and is missing some. The table shows around 30,000 clones, with about 89% occurring only once. The sample was peripheral blood mononuclear cells (PBMCs). Receptors were obtained from a human donor with classical Hodgkin lymphoma. CDR3s include the opening cysteine and the closing phenylalanine or tryptophan. Each record gives: clone size, V gene, D gene, J gene, CDR3 DNA, CDR3 protein. The D gene is left open where the match is weak. Some rows have no size entry. The others give once, few or many, or a class for an expanded clone.

.	TRBV11-3	.	TRBJ2-3	TGTGCCAGCAGCTTATTGGGTGCAGATACGCAGTATTTT	CASSLLGADTQYF
once	TRBV9	TRBD2	TRBJ2-1	TGTGCCAGCAGCGTAGGACTAGCGGGACCGACAGAGCAGTTCTTC	CASSVGLAGPTEQFF
.	TRBV5-1	TRBD1	TRBJ1-4	TGCGCCAGCAGCTTGGCCGGGACAGCTAATGAAAAACTGTTTTTT	CASSLAGTANEKLFF
.	TRBV5-6	.	TRBJ1-2	TGTGCCAGCAGCATCGGGTCGTATGGCTACACCTTC	CASSIGSYGYTF
.	TRBV19	.	TRBJ2-5	TGTGCCAGTAGTATTAGGGGGTTTGGGGAGACCCAGTACTTC	CASSIRGFGETQYF
.	TRBV27	TRBD2	TRBJ2-1	TGTGCCAGCAGTACTAGCGGGAGAGGAACCTACAATGAGCAGTTCTTC	CASSTSGRGTYNEQFF
.	TRBV10-3	.	TRBJ2-7	TGTGCCATCAGTGGACTAGTCGTGGAGCAGTACTTC	CAISGLVVEQYF
.	TRBV29-1	TRBD1	TRBJ2-1	TGCAGCGTTGCGGGACAGTCCTACAATGAGCAGTTCTTC	CSVAGQSYNEQFF
.	TRBV6-5	.	TRBJ1-4	TGTGCCAGCAGTTACTCAGGATCGGGCGAAAAACTGTTTTTT	CASSYSGSGEKLFF
.	TRBV6-5	.	TRBJ1-5	TGTGCCAGCAGATCAGGGAGTCGAAATCAGCCCCAGCATTTT	CASRSGSRNQPQHF
once	TRBV14	TRBD1	TRBJ1-1	TGTGCCAGCAGCCGACAGGGGGACACTGAAGCTTTCTTT	CASSRQGDTEAFF
once	TRBV10-1	TRBD1	TRBJ2-1	TGCGCCAGCAGTGAGTGCAGGGGGCTAAATGAGCAGTTCTTC	CASSECRGLNEQFF
.	TRBV28	.	TRBJ2-7	TGTGCCAGCAGCGCACCAGGTGGGGGCGGTTCCTACGAGCAGTACTTC	CASSAPGGGGSYEQYF
.	TRBV19	.	TRBJ2-1	TGTGCCAGTAGTCCCCAGGACACGGGCAATGAGCAGTTCTTC	CASSPQDTGNEQFF
.	TRBV19	TRBD1	TRBJ2-2	TGTGCCAGTAGTAATTCAGGGGGCTTTAACACCGGGGAGCTGTTTTTT	CASSNSGGFNTGELFF
.	TRBV7-2	.	TRBJ1-2	TGTGCCAGCAGCTTAAGACCTGCGAACTATGGCTACACCTTC	CASSLRPANYGYTF
.	TRBV19	TRBD1	TRBJ2-3	TGTGCCAGTAGTACCCGGACAGGGGCTGGAACAGATACGCAGTATTTT	CASSTRTGAGTDTQYF
.	TRBV7-7	TRBD1	TRBJ2-5	TGTGCCAGCAGCTGGGACAGGGCGGAGACCCAGTACTTC	CASSWDRAETQYF
.	TRBV5-1	TRBD2	TRBJ2-7	TGCGCCAGCAGCTTGTCTTCGGCTAGCGGGAGCCCCTACGAGCAGTACTTC	CASSLSSASGSPYEQYF
.	TRBV9	.	TRBJ2-7	TGTGCCCTGGGGCCCCTAGGGTACGAGCAGTACTTC	CALGPLGYEQYF
.	TRBV25-1	TRBD2	TRBJ2-1	TGTGCCAGCAGTGAATTAATTAGCGGGAGTCCCTACAATGAGCAGTTCTTC	CASSELISGSPYNEQFF
.	TRBV7-2	.	TRBJ2-5	TGTGCCAGCAGCTGGGACCAGGGTTATCAAGAGACCCAGTACTTC	CASSWDQGYQETQYF
.	TRBV6-1	.	TRBJ1-1	TGTGCCAGCAGTGATTACAGGCTCTCGAACACTGAAGCTTTCTTT	CASSDYRLSNTEAFF
.	TRBV7-9	.	TRBJ2-2	TGTGCCAGCAGCTTAGCTGTTGCGAACACCGGGGAGCTGTTTTTT	CASSLAVANTGELFF
.	TRBV5-1	.	TRBJ1-3	TGCGCCAGCAGCGCACAGGGAGACTCTGGAAACACCATATATTTT	CASSAQGDSGNTIYF
.	TRBV7-9	.	TRBJ2-7	TGTGCCAGCAGCTTAGAGGGGTGGGGCAGTACCTACGAGCAGTACTTC	CASSLEGWGSTYEQYF
.	TRBV6-4	.	TRBJ1-5	TGTGCCAGCAGTGAGACGGTTGATAGCAATCAGCCCCAGCATTTT	CASSETVDSNQPQHF
.	TRBV19	TRBD1	TRBJ1-3	TGTGCCAGTAGTGATACCGGGACAGGCTCTGGAAACACCATATATTTT	CASSDTGTGSGNTIYF
.	TRBV27	TRBD1	TRBJ1-5	TGTGCCAGCAGCACCGGGACAGGGGGCGTTCAGCCCCAGCATTTT	CASSTGTGGVQPQHF
.	TRBV28	TRBD2	TRBJ2-7	TGTGCCAGCAGGACTAGCGGCACGGAGCAGTACTTC	CASRTSGTEQYF
.	TRBV19	.	TRBJ1-5	TGTGCCAGTAGTAGCGGTAATTCTGGGGGTGAGCCCCAGCATTTT	CASSSGNSGGEPQHF
.	TRBV2	TRBD1	TRBJ2-7	TGTGCCAGCAGCGAGGGGACAGGGGGCCTTATCTACGAGCAGTACTTC	CASSEGTGGLIYEQYF
.	TRBV28	.	TRBJ2-7	TGTGCCAGCAAAATAACAGGAGGACAATACGAGCAGTACTTC	CASKITGGQYEQYF
.	TRBV6-6	.	TRBJ2-7	TGTGCCAGCAGTTATGGGGAGACCAACGAGCAGTACTTC	CASSYGETNEQYF
.	TRBV6-1	TRBD1	TRBJ1-5	TGTGCCAGCAGTGGACAGGGGGCGGTAGGGCAGCCCCAGCATTTT	CASSGQGAVGQPQHF
.	TRBV14	TRBD1	TRBJ1-2	TGTGCCAGCAGCCAACTTGGGACAGGGGGCTATGGCTACACCTTC	CASSQLGTGGYGYTF
few	TRBV5-1	TRBD1	TRBJ2-7	TGCGCCAGCAGCTTGGAGGGACAGGGGGCTGTGGACGAGCAGTACTTC	CASSLEGQGAVDEQYF
.	TRBV5-1	TRBD2	TRBJ2-7	TGCGCCAGCAGGCGGTGGGGGGGATCCTACGAGCAGTACTTC	CASRRWGGSYEQYF
.	TRBV7-2	TRBD2	TRBJ2-5	TGTGCCAGCAGCTTAGCGGCTAGCGGCCAAGAGACCCAGTACTTC	CASSLAASGQETQYF
.	TRBV28	TRBD1	TRBJ1-4	TGTGCCAGCAGTTTAGGGGTTACAGGGGGAGAAGAAAAACTGTTTTTT	CASSLGVTGGEEKLFF
.	TRBV5-8	.	TRBJ1-1	TGTGCCACCCGGGGACCGAACACTGAAGCTTTCTTT	CATRGPNTEAFF
.	TRBV10-3	.	TRBJ1-4	TGTGCCATCAGCCTAGGGGGTTTTAATGAAAAACTGTTTTTT	CAISLGGFNEKLFF
.	TRBV6-5	.	TRBJ2-7	TGTGCCAGCAGTCAAAGGGGGGGCTCCTACGAGCAGTACTTC	CASSQRGGSYEQYF